A single sample gave rise to the 24 T cell receptor beta chains below, sequenced in a study of cytomegalovirus exposure and HLA in healthy donors. 60 Vbeta and 13 Jbeta primers were used in PCR. Profiling relied on immunoSEQ multiplex PCR, and the TCRdb table lists in-frame clones only, not all of them. The sample lists approximately 150,000 clones, 60% to 80% occurring once. The sample comprised PBMCs. The source of these receptors is a middle-aged woman in good health and CMV-seropositive.

This clone was picked up a small number of times. V is TRBV25-1 and J is TRBJ1-2, with D possibly matching TRBD1 (6 bases). The CDR3 sequence is 13 residues long. Germline lookup yields CDR1 MGHDK and CDR2 SYGVNS. Deletions cut 6 bases from V and 4 bases from J, with 12 bases between. CDR3 sequence reads: CASSTGQSYGYTF. The CDR3 bases are TGTGCCAGCAGCACCGGACAGAGCTATGGCTACACCTTC.

CDR3 region: CASRNSAGQPQHF. In DNA, the CDR3 is TGTGCTAGTCGGAATAGCGCGGGTCAGCCCCAGCATTTT. J is TRBJ1-5 and V is TRBV12-5; no firm D call. Trimming removed 8 bases at V and 6 bases at J, with 14 bases between. CDR3 length: 13 amino acids. Per the germline V gene, CDR1 is LGHNT and CDR2 is FRNRAP.

This clone was counted between two and nine times. The chain is built from TRBV2 and TRBJ2-5; D may be TRBD2 (6 bases). The V end was cut by 8 bases, the J end by 4 bases, with 11 bases between. Per the germline V gene, CDR1 is SNHLY and CDR2 is FYNNEI. This CDR3 has 12 amino acids. DNA for the CDR3: TGTGCCAGCCGCAGGGAGGTAGAGACCCAGTACTTC. Its translation is CASRREVETQYF.

The chain carries TRBV29-1 and TRBJ2-1, with 11 positions matching TRBD1. Germline V CDR1 and CDR2: SQVTM, ANQGSEA. The CDR3 is 16 amino acids. J lost 9 bases, V lost 0 bases, and 10 bases had no gene match. This CDR3 is CSVEDAGQGEFGEQFF. CDR3 nucleotide sequence: TGCAGCGTTGAAGATGCGGGACAGGGGGAATTCGGTGAGCAGTTCTTC.

This chain uses TRBV7-2 with TRBJ2-3; a weak D match, TRBD1 (6 bases). CDR1 SGHTA and CDR2 FQGNSA come from the germline V gene. CDR3 length: 14 amino acids. With 6 bases removed from V and 7 bases from J, the gap between germline ends came to 17 bases. DNA of the CDR3: TGTGCCAGCAGGGAAGGGGGACCAGGATATACGCAGTATTTT. It yields the protein CASREGGPGYTQYF.

This clone was counted between two and nine times. This chain uses TRBV9 with TRBJ2-1; 13 positions agree with TRBD2. CDR1 is SGDLS, CDR2 YYNGEE, per germline. This CDR3 comprises 17 residues. V shed 0 bases and J 10 bases; nucleotides not matched to a gene: 10. Here the CDR3 reads CASSVGSGLAGVAEQFF. The DNA of the CDR3 is TGTGCCAGCAGCGTAGGAAGTGGACTAGCGGGAGTAGCCGAGCAGTTCTTC.

Remarks on this clone: Other DNA sequences in the sample encode the same CDR3. The chain is built from TRBV29-1 and TRBJ2-1, with D maybe TRBD2 (5 bases). CDR1 and CDR2 (germline): SQVTM, ANQGSEA. Trimming took 7 bases from V and 10 from J, leaving 17 bases between them. There are 12 residues in the CDR3. CDR3 sequence (DNA): TGCAGCGCTGGCTACAGAGGGAGCGAGCAGTTCTTC. Its translation: CSAGYRGSEQFF.

Concerning this clone itself: One end of the junction varies from germline; a read error may be responsible. This chain connects TRBV5-1 to TRBJ2-3; maybe TRBD2 (6 bases). Germline V gene sequence: CDR1 SGHRS, CDR2 YFSETQ. This CDR3 has 15 residues. CDR3 coding DNA: TGCGCCAGCGGCTTCCGGGACTCCCTTACAGATACGCAGTATTTT. Translating it yields CASGFRDSLTDTQYF.

V usage is TRBV6-5 and J usage is TRBJ1-1; 7 bases align to TRBD1. The CDR3 length is 15 residues. The trim removed 4 bases at V and 5 bases at J, leaving 10 bases unmatched. Germline assignment: CDR1 MNHEY and CDR2 SVGAGI. The CDR3 region has the DNA TGTGCCAGCAGTTCCGCCATAGGGGGCTGGACTGAAGCTTTCTTT. The encoded protein is CASSSAIGGWTEAFF.

This clone has a single count. The chain links TRBV5-1 to TRBJ2-2; weak D call: TRBD2 (6 bases). The length of the CDR3 is 14 residues. The germline V gene has CDR1 SGHRS and CDR2 YFSETQ. V was pared by 0 bases and J by 4 bases, with 7 bases between. CDR3 sequence: CASSLAGGTGELFF. For the CDR3, the DNA is TGCGCCAGCAGCTTGGCCGGGGGCACCGGGGAGCTGTTTTTT. The whole variable domain, remainder taken from reference TRBV5-1 and TRBJ2-2, is KAGVTQTPRYLIKTRGQQVTLSCSPISGHRSVSWYQQTPGQGLQFLFEYFSETQRNKGNFPGRFSGRQFSNSRSEMNVSTLELGDSALYLCASSLAGGTGELFFGEGSRLTVL.

This clone showed up just once. The chain uses TRBV19 and TRBJ2-3; 11 positions match TRBD2. This CDR3 region has 19 residues. The V gene's germline CDR1 is LNHDA and CDR2 SQIVND (reference sequence). After removal of 5 bases from V and 4 bases from J, the junction contained 17 bases not matched to a gene. The DNA of the CDR3 is TGTGCCAGTAGTCCGGGACTAGCGGAAAAGTGGCACCAGGCAGATACGCAGTATTTT. Residues: CASSPGLAEKWHQADTQYF. Based on the CDR3 plus reference TRBV19 and TRBJ2-3, the full variable domain is DGGITQSPKYLFRKEGQNVTLSCEQNLNHDAMYWYRQDPGQGLRLIYYSQIVNDFQKGDIAEGYSVSREKKESFPLTVTSAQKNPTAFYLCASSPGLAEKWHQADTQYFGPGTRLTVL.

CDR3 nucleotide sequence: TGTGCCAGCAGTTTATGGGGACAGGGAGTGGAGACCCAGTACTTC. This codes for CASSLWGQGVETQYF. This chain uses TRBV28 with TRBJ2-5, with 9 bases identical to TRBD1. The CDR3 runs 15 residues. Germline V lookup: CDR1 MDHEN, CDR2 SYDVKM. V lost 0 bases, J lost 5 bases, and 4 bases stayed unmatched.

The genes are TRBV19 and TRBJ1-1; TRBD1 agrees at 12 bases. With 6 bases clipped from V and 3 bases from J, the junction kept 2 bases outside the gene matches. Germline V CDR1 and CDR2: LNHDA, SQIVND (reference sequence). This CDR3 is built from 14 residues. The DNA for the CDR3 is TGTGCCAGTAGGGGGACAGGGGGCTACACTGAAGCTTTCTTT. It yields the protein CASRGTGGYTEAFF. Supplemented by reference TRBV19 and TRBJ1-1, the full variable domain reads DGGITQSPKYLFRKEGQNVTLSCEQNLNHDAMYWYRQDPGQGLRLIYYSQIVNDFQKGDIAEGYSVSREKKESFPLTVTSAQKNPTAFYLCASRGTGGYTEAFFGQGTRLTVV.

CDR3 in DNA: TGTGCCAGCAGCCCCGTAGCGGGAGGGGGAGTTGAGCAGTTCTTC. Translation gives CASSPVAGGGVEQFF. The rearrangement links TRBV7-2 to TRBJ2-1, with 11 bases lining up with TRBD2. Germline values: CDR1 SGHTA, CDR2 FQGNSA. V lost 5 bases, J lost 9 bases, and 9 bases stayed unmatched. This CDR3 has 15 amino acids.

V usage is TRBV6-5 and J usage is TRBJ2-7; possible D gene TRBD2, 6 bases. Germline V lookup: CDR1 MNHEY, CDR2 SVGAGI. The V and J ends lost 5 bases and 9 bases respectively, with 14 bases between them. The CDR3 has 12 residues. CDR3 residues: CASSPRGNPQYF. The CDR3 nucleotides read TGTGCCAGCAGTCCCCGGGGGAACCCGCAGTACTTC.

The V and J genes are TRBV7-6 and TRBJ1-4; no definite D call. This CDR3 region has 14 residues. The germline V gene has CDR1 SGHVS and CDR2 FNYEAQ. With 5 bases removed from V and 0 bases from J, the gap between germline ends came to 7 bases. CDR3 residues: CASSLLATNEKLFF. The CDR3 nucleotides are TGTGCCAGCAGCCTACTAGCAACTAATGAAAAACTGTTTTTT.

The chain joins TRBV5-4 to TRBJ1-2; TRBD1 matches 7 bases. The CDR3 contains 13 residues. Germline CDR1 is SGHNT and CDR2 is YYREEE (reference sequence). Trimming at V came to 4 bases and at J to 8 bases, leaving 8 bases not matched to a gene. Written as DNA, the CDR3 is TGTGCCAGCAGCAAGGAACAGGGGACAGGCTACACCTTC. Translating it yields CASSKEQGTGYTF.

The chain recombines TRBV6-5 with TRBJ1-1, with no clear D. The CDR3 covers 13 residues. Trimming cost V 4 bases and J 4 bases, with 10 bases left between them. CDR1 MNHEY and CDR2 SVGAGI come from the germline V gene. The CDR3 sequence is CASSSSLGTEAFF. The CDR3, as DNA: TGTGCCAGCAGTTCTAGCTTGGGCACTGAAGCTTTCTTT.

The rearrangement links TRBV2 to TRBJ2-1, with a tentative D call TRBD2 (6 bases). Germline CDR1 is SNHLY and CDR2 is FYNNEI. V lost 6 bases and J lost 0, with 12 bases in between. CDR3 length: 15 amino acids. This CDR3 reads CASSVSGGSYNEQFF. The CDR3 nucleotides read TGTGCCAGCAGCGTATCCGGGGGCTCCTACAATGAGCAGTTCTTC.

This chain connects TRBV25-1 to TRBJ1-2; D is ambiguous. CDR3 length equals 14 residues. V lost 4 bases to trimming and J lost 4 bases, with 13 bases between them. Germline loops: CDR1 MGHDK, CDR2 SYGVNS. DNA for the CDR3: TGTGCCAGCAGTGCAACCGGTTTAGTCTATGGCTACACCTTC. Amino acids: CASSATGLVYGYTF.

The V gene is TRBV7-6, the J gene TRBJ2-3, with 12 bases that match TRBD2. V was clipped by 5 bases and J by 5 bases; unmatched bases: 5. Germline V gene lookup returns CDR1 SGHVS and CDR2 FNYEAQ. The length of the CDR3 is 15 residues. Here the CDR3 reads CASSQLAGGGDTQYF. The CDR3, as DNA: TGTGCCAGCAGCCAACTAGCGGGGGGAGGAGATACGCAGTATTTT.

The chain recombines TRBV12-5 with TRBJ1-2; TRBD1 might be the D (5 bases). Germline lookup yields CDR1 LGHNT and CDR2 FRNRAP. V dropped 2 bases and J dropped 6 bases, with 22 bases sitting between them. The CDR3 length is 17 residues. CDR3 bases: TGTGCTAGTGGTTTGACCCCTACCATCGGGGGATGGCATGGCTACACCTTC. It specifies CASGLTPTIGGWHGYTF.

The chain recombines TRBV7-8 with TRBJ2-5; possibly TRBD1 for D (6 bases). Germline V lookup: CDR1 SGHVS, CDR2 FQNEAQ. CDR3 length: 16 amino acids. V gave up 0 bases and J gave up 3 bases, with 14 bases separating them. In DNA, the CDR3 is TGTGCCAGCAGCTTAGCCCTCGGCAGGGGAAAAGAGACCCAGTACTTC. It translates to CASSLALGRGKETQYF.

The V and J genes are TRBV28 and TRBJ2-1; maybe TRBD2 (5 bases). The CDR3 covers 12 residues. The germline V gene has CDR1 MDHEN and CDR2 SYDVKM. V was shortened by 2 bases and J by 9 bases, with 8 bases between the two germline ends. The CDR3 DNA sequence: TGTGCCAGCAGTTTAGGAGGTGGTGAGCAGTTCTTC. This gives the protein CASSLGGGEQFF.